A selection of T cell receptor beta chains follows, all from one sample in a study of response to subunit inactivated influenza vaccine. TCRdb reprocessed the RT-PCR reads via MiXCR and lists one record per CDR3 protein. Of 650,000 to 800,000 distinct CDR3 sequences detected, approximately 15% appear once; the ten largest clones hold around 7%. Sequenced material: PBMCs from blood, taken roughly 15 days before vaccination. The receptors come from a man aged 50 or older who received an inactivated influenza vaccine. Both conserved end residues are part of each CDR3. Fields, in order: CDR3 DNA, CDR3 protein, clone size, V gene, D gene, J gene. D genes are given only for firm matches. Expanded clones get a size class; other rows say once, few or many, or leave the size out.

TGTGCCAGCAGACCTGATTTTCTCAGGCCCAAATTTCGCGGCGTCCTGACTTTC	CASRPDFLRPKFRGVLTF	few	TRBV6-1	NA	TRBJ2-6
TGTGCCAGCGCTAGTAGAATTTTGAGCTCCTACAATGAGCAGTTCTTC	CASASRILSSYNEQFF	NA	TRBV6-2/TRBV6-3	NA	TRBJ2-1
TGTGCCAGCAGTTTTGGGACAGGGATAGCCAAAAACATTCAGTACTTC	CASSFGTGIAKNIQYF	many	TRBV7-2	TRBD1	TRBJ2-4
TGCGCCAGCAGCTTGGCCGGAGGGGGTCGATCCACAGATACGCAGTATTTT	CASSLAGGGRSTDTQYF	NA	TRBV5-1	NA	TRBJ2-3
TGCGCCAGCAGCTTCGGCAGGCAAGAGACCCAGTACTTC	CASSFGRQETQYF	many	TRBV12-3/TRBV12-4	NA	TRBJ2-5
TGTGCCAGCAGCTTACGAGGCGACTCTAACTATGGCTACACCTTC	CASSLRGDSNYGYTF	few	TRBV7-8	NA	TRBJ1-2
TGTGCCAGCAGCTGGACAGGGTCAGTCACCGGGGAGCTGTTTTTT	CASSWTGSVTGELFF	NA	TRBV9	TRBD1	TRBJ2-2
TGCAGCGTTGAAGCAGGGGGCTTTAACTCCTACGAGCAGTACTTC	CSVEAGGFNSYEQYF	NA	TRBV29-1	TRBD1	TRBJ2-7
TGTGCCAGCACCCCTAGCGGGAGCCCCCACAATGAGCAGTTCTTC	CASTPSGSPHNEQFF	NA	TRBV12-3/TRBV12-4	TRBD2	TRBJ2-1
TGTGCCAGCAGCTCATCACTAGCGGGGGGGACAGATACGCAGTATTTT	CASSSSLAGGTDTQYF	many	TRBV7-9	TRBD2	TRBJ2-3
TGTGCCAGCAGTTTATTCGGGGTTAGCTCCTACAATGAGCAGTTCTTC	CASSLFGVSSYNEQFF	few	TRBV27	NA	TRBJ2-1
TGTGCCAGCAGCCAAGCCACCAGCGGCCCCTACAATGAGCAGTTCTTC	CASSQATSGPYNEQFF	few	TRBV4-2	NA	TRBJ2-1
TGTGCCAGCGGTTACCCCTATGAAAAACTGTTTTTT	CASGYPYEKLFF	NA	TRBV12-3/TRBV12-4	NA	TRBJ1-4
TGTGCCAGCAGCGCGGGACTAGCGGGTAGTCCCAATGAGCAGTTCTTC	CASSAGLAGSPNEQFF	few	TRBV7-9	TRBD2	TRBJ2-1
TGCGCCAGCAGCCAAGTATTACGCCCGAGGGGCGGTAATGAAAAACTGTTTTTT	CASSQVLRPRGGNEKLFF	many	TRBV4-3	NA	TRBJ1-4
TGCGCCAGCAGCTGGAGCCTCGGACAGGGCTCGAAGACCCAGTACTTC	CASSWSLGQGSKTQYF	many	TRBV5-1	TRBD1	TRBJ2-5
TGTGCCTGCCCGGGACTAGCGGCCACAGATACGCAGTATTTT	CACPGLAATDTQYF	many	TRBV30	TRBD2	TRBJ2-3
TGCAGTGCTTTATCACTAGCGGGAAGGGGTAGCGAGCAGTACTTC	CSALSLAGRGSEQYF	few	TRBV20-1	TRBD2	TRBJ2-7
TGTGCCAGCAGCTTAGTACTCAGGGCCACAGATACGCAGTATTTT	CASSLVLRATDTQYF	NA	TRBV7-9	NA	TRBJ2-3
TGTGCCAGCAGCTTAGGGGACCCCATCGGGGATACGCAGTATTTT	CASSLGDPIGDTQYF	few	TRBV11-2	NA	TRBJ2-3
TGCAGCGCCGCACTAGCGGGAAGAAACCAAGAGACCCAGTACTTC	CSAALAGRNQETQYF	NA	TRBV29-1	TRBD2	TRBJ2-5
TGCAGTGCTAGACCCCGGGGGCAGGTTACCACTGAAGCTTTCTTT	CSARPRGQVTTEAFF	few	TRBV20-1	NA	TRBJ1-1
TGTGCCACCCAGCTGGGACAGTCCTACGAGCAGTACTTC	CATQLGQSYEQYF	few	TRBV6-1	TRBD1	TRBJ2-7
TGTGCCAGCAGTTTGTCGGGGGAAAGTTCACCCCTCCACTTT	CASSLSGESSPLHF	NA	TRBV12-3/TRBV12-4	NA	TRBJ1-6
TGTGCCAGCAGCGGAACAACAGGGGGCGCCGACTATGGCTACACCTTC	CASSGTTGGADYGYTF	NA	TRBV7-9	TRBD1	TRBJ1-2
TGTGCCAGCAACCCCCTAGGTGTTAGGGCAGATACGCAGTATTTT	CASNPLGVRADTQYF	NA	TRBV12-3/TRBV12-4	NA	TRBJ2-3
TGCAGCGTTAACCCGGGACAGTCGAACTATGGCTACACCTTC	CSVNPGQSNYGYTF	NA	TRBV29-1	TRBD1	TRBJ1-2
TGTGCCAGCAGCTTAGCCACAGCAGACTACGAGCAGTACTTC	CASSLATADYEQYF	many	TRBV7-2	NA	TRBJ2-7
TGTGCCAGCAGTGAAAGCCAAACAGAGACCCAGTACTTC	CASSESQTETQYF	few	TRBV2	NA	TRBJ2-5
TGTGCCAGCAGGTTTGGGGCAGGGGCGAATTCACCCCTCCACTTT	CASRFGAGANSPLHF	few	TRBV11-2	NA	TRBJ1-6
TGTGCCAGCAGCACCTCTAGCGGGATTTACAATGAGCAGTTCTTC	CASSTSSGIYNEQFF	few	TRBV7-2	TRBD2	TRBJ2-1
TGTGCCAGCAGTTTGTCGGGACAGAGGAATGAAAAACTGTTTTTT	CASSLSGQRNEKLFF	many	TRBV12-3/TRBV12-4	TRBD1	TRBJ1-4
TGTGCCAGCAGTTACTGGGGGGGAACAGGGGAGAATGAGCAGTTCTTC	CASSYWGGTGENEQFF	many	TRBV6-2/TRBV6-3	NA	TRBJ2-1
TGCAGTGCTACTGACAGGGTTGAAGCTTTCTTT	CSATDRVEAFF	NA	TRBV20-1	TRBD1	TRBJ1-1
TGTGCCAGCAGCGTACGTTGGATGGGGGATGAGCAGTTCTTC	CASSVRWMGDEQFF	once	TRBV9	NA	TRBJ2-1
TGCAGTGCTACCAAGACTAGCGGGAGCTCCTACGAGCAGTACTTC	CSATKTSGSSYEQYF	NA	TRBV20-1	TRBD2	TRBJ2-7
TGTGCCAGCAGCTTGATATCTAGCGGGAGACCCACAGATACGCAGTATTTT	CASSLISSGRPTDTQYF	NA	TRBV11-1	TRBD2	TRBJ2-3
TGTGCCAGCAGCCCTCAAACCGGGACAGGGGTCGGGGGCTACACCTTC	CASSPQTGTGVGGYTF	few	TRBV13	TRBD1	TRBJ1-2
TGCAGCGCCGTCCAAATGCCGGTGGCCAAAAACATTCAGTACTTC	CSAVQMPVAKNIQYF	many	TRBV29-1	NA	TRBJ2-4
TGTGCCAGCAGGCCCATCGGGCTATCAGGAGGCTACACCTTC	CASRPIGLSGGYTF	NA	TRBV12-3/TRBV12-4	NA	TRBJ1-2